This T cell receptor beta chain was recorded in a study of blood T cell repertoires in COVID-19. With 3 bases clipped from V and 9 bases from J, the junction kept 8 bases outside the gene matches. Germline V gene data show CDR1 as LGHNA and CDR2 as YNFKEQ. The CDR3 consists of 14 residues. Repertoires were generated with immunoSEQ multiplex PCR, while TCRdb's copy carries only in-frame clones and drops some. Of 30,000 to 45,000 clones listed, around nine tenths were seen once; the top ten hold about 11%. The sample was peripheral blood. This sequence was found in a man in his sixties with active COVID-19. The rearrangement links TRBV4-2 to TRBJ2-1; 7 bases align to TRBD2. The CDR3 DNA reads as TGTGCCAGCAGCCAGGAGCGGGAAATGATTGAGCAGTTCTTC. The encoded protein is CASSQEREMIEQFF.